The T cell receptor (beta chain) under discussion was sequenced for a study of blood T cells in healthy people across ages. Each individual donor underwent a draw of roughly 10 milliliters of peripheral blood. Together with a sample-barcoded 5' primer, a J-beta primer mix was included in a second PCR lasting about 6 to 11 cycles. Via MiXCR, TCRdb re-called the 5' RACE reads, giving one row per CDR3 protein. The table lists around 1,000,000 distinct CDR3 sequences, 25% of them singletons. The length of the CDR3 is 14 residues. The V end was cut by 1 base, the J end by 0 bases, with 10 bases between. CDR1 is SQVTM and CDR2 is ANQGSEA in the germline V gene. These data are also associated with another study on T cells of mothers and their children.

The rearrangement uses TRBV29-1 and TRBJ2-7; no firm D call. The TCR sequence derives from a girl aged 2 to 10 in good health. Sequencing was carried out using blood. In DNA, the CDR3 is TGCAGCGTTGAAGGCTGGGCTACCTCCTACGAGCAGTACTTC. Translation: CSVEGWATSYEQYF.